Sequencing of this TCR beta chain was carried out in a study of preoperative IRX-2 immunotherapy in early breast cancer. The treatment denotes: preoperative locoregional IRX-2 cytokine immunotherapy. Preoperative locoregional IRX-2 cytokine immunotherapy was tested in the phase Ib source study. Clones were sequenced by immunoSEQ multiplex PCR, and TCRdb holds only the in-frame ones, with some missing. Of around 25,000 clones in the sample, about 83% are singletons; the top ten hold about 2%. From germline, CDR1 is MNHGY and CDR2 SAAAGT. Trimming removed 7 bases from V and 1 base from J, with 10 bases in between. The CDR3 loop spans 14 amino acids.

Sequences were derived from lymph node tissue, sampled before IRX-2 immunotherapy. The source of this sequence is a human donor with breast cancer. This rearrangement joins TRBV6-8 to TRBJ2-2; D may be TRBD1 (5 bases). Here the CDR3 reads CASTGNKNTGELFF. The CDR3 DNA is TGTGCCAGCACAGGGAATAAGAACACCGGGGAGCTGTTTTTT.